This paragraph covers one T cell receptor beta chain sequence. Its antigen is unknown. The data originate from a study of T-cell memory formation after mild COVID-19. Study-level findings and limits: Clones that contracted clustered mainly in CM and EM if CD4+ and in EMRA if CD8+.

TCRdb used MiXCR to reprocess the 5' RACE reads, holding one entry per CDR3 protein. Among hundreds of thousands of distinct CDR3 sequences listed, around 19% were seen once. This CDR3 spans 14 amino acids. Germline lookup yields CDR1 MGHRA and CDR2 YSYEKL. The trim removed 2 bases at V and 6 bases at J, leaving 6 bases unmatched. The origin of this receptor is a man between 18 and 29 years old who had mild COVID-19 (a few samples of this study predate the infection). Cell type and time point are not known. This chain joins TRBV4-1 and TRBJ2-5; 7 positions agree with TRBD2. Sequencing input: PBMCs or a T cell subset sorted from them (not recorded which). The CDR3 nucleotides read TGCGCCAGCAGCCAATCTAGCGGAGGGAAGACCCAGTACTTC. It translates to CASSQSSGGKTQYF.